This TCR beta chain was observed in a study of blood T cell repertoires in COVID-19. Study details: Samples of COVID-19 (acute and convalescent) were obtained from the United States, Italy and Spain. PBMCs, B-cell-depleted T cells, or T cells provided the cDNA or gDNA that made up the material.

The CDR3 has 16 residues. V lost 1 base to trimming and J lost 2 bases, with 12 bases between them. The germline CDR1 and CDR2 sequences are MGHRA and YSYEKL. As originally analysed: Amplification with reference gene primers provided the estimates of nucleated cell counts. The data were produced by immunoSEQ multiplex PCR, yet TCRdb's version contains in-frame clones alone and is incomplete. V and J calls and clone size are as listed in that table; D and trimming were resolved from the DNA. This sample has under 100,000 clones, with around 90% found just once. The chain combines TRBV4-1 with TRBJ1-3; D is unclear. This TCR derives from a male donor with acute or convalescent COVID-19. Sequenced sample: peripheral blood. For the CDR3, the DNA is TGCGCCAGCAGCCAAGTGGAAAGGGAGGCTGGAAACACCATATATTTT. Translating gives CASSQVEREAGNTIYF.